The present TCR beta chain was sequenced within a study of post-analysis software for immune sequencing data. Study results and limitations: Controls had significantly higher normalized Chao1 diversity than multiple sclerosis patients. In patients, about five TRBV segments were more frequent than in controls, with TRBV5-6, TRBV5-1 and TRBV20-1 among them.

Concerning this clonotype: The target antigen is unknown.

The ends were cut back, 1 base at V and 2 bases at J, with 8 bases in the middle. CDR1 is MGHDK and CDR2 is SYGVNS in the germline V gene. This CDR3 has 14 residues. Unique molecular identifiers were built into the TCR beta cDNA libraries. TCRdb independently ran MiXCR on the PCR reads; one entry per CDR3 protein. The sample carries approximately 660,000 distinct CDR3 sequences, roughly three fifths recorded once. The sample consisted of blood. This TCR came from a girl between 2 and 10 years old with multiple sclerosis. The chain uses TRBV25-1 and TRBJ1-2; no clear D. CDR3 sequence: CASSESYSNYGYTF. The CDR3 DNA is TGTGCCAGCAGTGAATCGTACAGCAACTATGGCTACACCTTC.